These T cell receptor beta chains were read from a single sample in a study of CD8 T cells in Susac syndrome. TCRdb reprocessed the immunoSEQ multiplex PCR reads with MiXCR, giving one entry per CDR3 protein. Among 100,000 to 150,000 distinct CDR3 sequences, around 80% were seen once, and the ten largest hold around 0.5%. Sequenced: CD8+ T cells from PBMCs. These receptor sequences come from a human donor with multiple sclerosis. Both conserved end residues are part of each CDR3. The order of the fields is D gene, V gene, J gene, clone size, CDR3 DNA, CDR3 protein. A D gene is named only where the DNA matches it firmly. Expanded clones are given a class, and other clones once, few, many or no size at all.

.	TRBV19	TRBJ1-1	.	TGTGCCAGTAGTATAGGAGGCAAGCACGATCCTTTCTTT	CASSIGGKHDPFF
TRBD1	TRBV19	TRBJ1-1	.	TGTGCCAGTAGTCATGGGACAGGGAACACTGAAGCTTTCTTT	CASSHGTGNTEAFF
.	TRBV19	TRBJ1-1	few	TGTGCCAGTACCCACGTGGGGGACACTGAAGCTTTCTTT	CASTHVGDTEAFF
.	TRBV12-3/TRBV12-4	TRBJ2-1	.	TGTGCCAGCAGTGACGCTCGGGACGGACCCGGGAATGAGCAGTTCTTC	CASSDARDGPGNEQFF
.	TRBV29-1	TRBJ1-2	.	TGCAGCGTTCACATCGATGGCTACACCTTC	CSVHIDGYTF
.	TRBV28	TRBJ1-4	.	TGTGCCAGCAGTTTATTTAGCGGGCCGGCTAATGAAAAACTGTTTTTT	CASSLFSGPANEKLFF
.	TRBV7-8	TRBJ1-4	.	TGTGCCAGCAGCTGGGGCCTTGTCTCGGGTGAAAAACTGTTTTTT	CASSWGLVSGEKLFF
.	TRBV7-9	TRBJ1-1	.	TGTGCCAGCAGCTTAGAAGGGAGCACTGAAGCTTTCTTT	CASSLEGSTEAFF
.	TRBV19	TRBJ2-1	.	TGTGCCAGTAGTCATGGGTACAATGAGCAGTTCTTC	CASSHGYNEQFF
.	TRBV30	TRBJ1-1	.	TGTGCCTGGAGTTATGGGGATTCGGGCACTGAAGCTTTCTTT	CAWSYGDSGTEAFF
.	TRBV10-3	TRBJ1-5	.	TGTGCCATCAGTGAGTCCCTCGGGAAACAGACCCTTCAGCCCCAGCATTTT	CAISESLGKQTLQPQHF
TRBD2	TRBV7-2	TRBJ2-3	.	TGTGCCAACAGCTCAGATGGTATTAGCGGGGAGGCAGATACGCAGTATTTT	CANSSDGISGEADTQYF
.	TRBV7-9	TRBJ2-1	many	TGTGCCAGCAGCTTAGAGCGGGTCTACAATGAGCAGTTCTTC	CASSLERVYNEQFF
.	TRBV18	TRBJ2-2	.	TGTGCCAGCTCACCAGTCGACGGGGCCACCGGGGAGCTGTTTTTT	CASSPVDGATGELFF
TRBD1	TRBV5-6	TRBJ2-1	.	TGTGCCAGCAGCTGGGACAGGGGTCAGAATGAGCAGTTCTTC	CASSWDRGQNEQFF
.	TRBV18	TRBJ2-1	once	TGTGCCCCACCGGGGGCTATCTACAATGAGCAGTTCTTC	CAPPGAIYNEQFF
.	TRBV5-6	TRBJ1-2	.	TGTGCCAGCAGCTCGCGTTATGGCGAGGGCTATGGCTACACCTTC	CASSSRYGEGYGYTF
.	TRBV4-3	TRBJ1-2	few	TGCGCCAGCAGCCACCACGACGAGAGTGAATACTATGGCTACACCTTC	CASSHHDESEYYGYTF
.	TRBV4-1	TRBJ2-7	few	TGCGCCAGCAGCCAAGATAATGAGATTTACGAGCAGTACTTC	CASSQDNEIYEQYF
.	TRBV29-1	TRBJ2-3	.	TGCAGCGGTGAGCCCCATGGGGATACGCAGTATTTT	CSGEPHGDTQYF
TRBD1	TRBV28	TRBJ1-2	.	TGTGCCAGCAGTTGGAGGACAGGGGGCGATGGCTACACCTTC	CASSWRTGGDGYTF
.	TRBV29-1	TRBJ1-3	.	TGCAGCGTTTTAGGTCTGGGAAACACCATATATTTT	CSVLGLGNTIYF
TRBD1	TRBV30	TRBJ2-1	.	TGTGCCGCTCGAGGATGGGACAGGGGGCTCAATGAGCAGTTCTTC	CAARGWDRGLNEQFF
TRBD1	TRBV19	TRBJ1-2	.	TGTGCCAGTAGTCCCGGGACAGGTTACTATGGCTACACCTTC	CASSPGTGYYGYTF
.	TRBV30	TRBJ2-3	.	TGTGCCTGGAGCGATTCTAAAGATAACACAGATACGCAGTATTTT	CAWSDSKDNTDTQYF
.	TRBV2	TRBJ1-1	.	TGTGCCATCGACAGGTGGGCTGGGGCTTTCTTT	CAIDRWAGAFF
.	TRBV2	TRBJ2-1	.	TGTGCCAGCAGCGAGACTCCGGACAGTAGACTAGACGATGAGCAGTTCTTC	CASSETPDSRLDDEQFF
.	TRBV27	TRBJ2-1	.	TGTGCCAGCAGCCTTGGGTCGGAATACAAGTTCAATGAGCAGTTCTTC	CASSLGSEYKFNEQFF
.	TRBV3-1	TRBJ1-1	.	TGTGCCAGCAGCCCAGACATAGGGGGTGTCATGAACACTGAAGCTTTCTTT	CASSPDIGGVMNTEAFF
.	TRBV5-5	TRBJ2-1	once	TGTGCCAGCAGCTTGAGAAGCGGACAGGAGCAGTTCTTC	CASSLRSGQEQFF
.	TRBV11-2	TRBJ2-3	.	TGTGCCAGCAGCAACGGCCTCACAGATACGCAGTATTTT	CASSNGLTDTQYF
TRBD2	TRBV7-9	TRBJ2-7	.	TGTGCCAGCAGTCACCTAGCGGGGGAGCAGTACTTC	CASSHLAGEQYF
.	TRBV23-1	TRBJ2-1	once	TGCGCCAGCAGTCGTAGACAGTACAATGAGCAGTTCTTC	CASSRRQYNEQFF
.	TRBV19	TRBJ1-2	.	TGTGCCAGTAGTATCTCGACCGGGATCGTCAATGGCTACACCTTC	CASSISTGIVNGYTF
.	TRBV12-3/TRBV12-4	TRBJ1-2	.	TGTGCCAGCAGTTCCGCGGCACTCGGCTACACCTTC	CASSSAALGYTF
TRBD1	TRBV7-6	TRBJ1-1	.	TGTGCCAGCAGCAGCCAGGGGGAAGGTGAAGCTTTCTTT	CASSSQGEGEAFF
.	TRBV10-3	TRBJ1-1	.	TGTGCCACCTTGTCTCCGGGACAGAACACTGAAGCTTTCTTT	CATLSPGQNTEAFF
.	TRBV11-2	TRBJ1-1	.	TGTGCCAGCAGCCGCACTAAGGCCACAGGCCGGGGCACTGAAGCTTTCTTT	CASSRTKATGRGTEAFF
TRBD1	TRBV6-1	TRBJ1-1	few	TGTGCCAGCAGACCACTGACAGGGTCGGCTTTCTTT	CASRPLTGSAFF
.	TRBV3-1	TRBJ1-4	.	TGTGCCAGCAGCCGACCTATAATGGGACGAGATAATGAAAAACTGTTTTTT	CASSRPIMGRDNEKLFF
.	TRBV7-2	TRBJ2-3	.	TGTGCCAGCAGCTCAAGGTTGGGGACTACAGATACGCAGTATTTT	CASSSRLGTTDTQYF
.	TRBV20-1	TRBJ1-2	.	TGCAGTGCTAGAGCCGAAGATCTCGGCTATGGCTACACCTTC	CSARAEDLGYGYTF
.	TRBV3-1	TRBJ2-1	.	TGTGCCAGCAGCCAAGACGTAGCGGCTGAGCAGTTCTTC	CASSQDVAAEQFF
.	TRBV30	TRBJ2-2	.	TGTGCCTGGATAGGAGGGACCGGGGAGCTGTTTTTT	CAWIGGTGELFF
.	TRBV11-2	TRBJ1-2	.	TGTGCCAGCAGCTCGGAACCTATCTATGGCTACACCTTC	CASSSEPIYGYTF
.	TRBV28	TRBJ2-5	.	TGTGCCACGCAGTGGGGGCCCCAAGAGACCCAGTACTTC	CATQWGPQETQYF
.	TRBV7-9	TRBJ1-2	.	TGTGCCAGCAGCTTATATGTTGGGAGTCTTCGTGTGGACACCTTC	CASSLYVGSLRVDTF
.	TRBV12-5	TRBJ2-1	.	TGTGCTAGTGGTTCCATGGGCAGTTCCGTCTACAATGAGCAGTTCTTC	CASGSMGSSVYNEQFF
.	TRBV18	TRBJ1-3	.	TGTGCCAGCTCACCACTGGTGGGGCGAAGAAACACCATATATTTT	CASSPLVGRRNTIYF
.	TRBV30	TRBJ1-5	.	TGTGCCTGGAGCGCCGACAACGCTTTAGCGCCCCAGCATTTT	CAWSADNALAPQHF